This T cell receptor beta chain emerged from a study of cytomegalovirus exposure and HLA in healthy donors. Trimming shortened V by 3 bases and J by 8 bases, and 12 bases separated the two germline ends. The CDR3 runs 13 residues. CDR1 and CDR2 (germline): LNHNV, YYDKDF (reference sequence). PCR employed 60 Vbeta and 13 Jbeta primers. The protocol was immunoSEQ multiplex PCR, while the TCRdb copy is restricted to in-frame clones and leaves out a portion. The table lists about 160,000 clones, 70% to 85% of them singletons. About this clone: Its antigen is unknown.

Overall study results and limits: Sequence variants that were highly shared formed a cluster that was likely a sequencing artifact. Prior analysis indicated that the majority of TCR beta V segments exhibited productivity approximately 90% or approximately 30% of the time.

Nominally healthy donors were sampled, though unrecorded immune exposures were likely. Sequencing was carried out using PBMCs. The TCR sequence derives from a man aged 50 or older in good health and CMV-seropositive. The V call is TRBV15, the J call TRBJ2-3, with a tentative D call TRBD2 (6 bases). Written as DNA, the CDR3 is TGTGCCACCAGCAGTCTAGCGAGTATTACGCAGTATTTT. It encodes CATSSLASITQYF.